Listed below are T cell receptor beta chains from one sample, sequenced in a study of shared clonotypes between healthy human individuals. TCRdb keeps only in-frame clones here, not all; method: immunoSEQ multiplex PCR. Of approximately 980,000 clones in the sample, over 60% were seen once. The sequenced sample was memory CD4+ T cells sorted from blood. These receptors all stem from a man younger than 35 in good health. CDR3s include the opening cysteine and the closing phenylalanine or tryptophan. The D gene is left open where the match is weak. Rows give clone size only sometimes, using once, few, many, or a class for an expanded clone.

DNA: TGCGCCAGCAGCCAAGGGGGGACAGGGAGTGGCTACACCTTC
CDR3: CASSQGGTGSGYTF
D: TRBD1
V: TRBV4-3
J: TRBJ1-2
size: NA

DNA: TGTGCCAGCTCACCAGCGACAGGGGGGAACGCTGAAGCTTTCTTT
CDR3: CASSPATGGNAEAFF
D: TRBD1
V: TRBV18
J: TRBJ1-1
size: once

DNA: TGTGCCTGGAGTGGACAGGGCCGGGCCACCGGGGAGCTGTTTTTT
CDR3: CAWSGQGRATGELFF
D: TRBD1
V: TRBV30
J: TRBJ2-2
size: NA

DNA: TGTGCCAGCAGCTCTAGCGGGGGGAATAACAATGAGCAGTTCTTC
CDR3: CASSSSGGNNNEQFF
D: TRBD2
V: TRBV7-2
J: TRBJ2-1
size: NA

DNA: TGTGCCAGCAGGAAGGGGGTGAACACCGGGGAGCTGTTTTTT
CDR3: CASRKGVNTGELFF
D: NA
V: TRBV6-5
J: TRBJ2-2
size: NA

DNA: TGTGCCATCAGGGGTGGGACTAGCGGGAGATCGTCCTACAATGAGCAGTTCTTC
CDR3: CAIRGGTSGRSSYNEQFF
D: TRBD2
V: TRBV10-3
J: TRBJ2-1
size: NA

DNA: TGTGCCAGCAGTGGGGCGTCCGGGGCGCAGGGTACCGGGGAGCTGTTTTTT
CDR3: CASSGASGAQGTGELFF
D: NA
V: TRBV25-1
J: TRBJ2-2
size: NA

DNA: TGTGCCAGCAGCGTCGGTACCGGGACAGGGATCTTTCATGGGCGAGGCTACACCTTC
CDR3: CASSVGTGTGIFHGRGYTF
D: TRBD1
V: TRBV9
J: TRBJ1-2
size: NA

DNA: TGTGCCAGCAGCGTCGACAGGAGAACTAATGAAAAACTGTTTTTT
CDR3: CASSVDRRTNEKLFF
D: NA
V: TRBV7-2
J: TRBJ1-4
size: NA

DNA: TGTGCCAGCAGCTTAGGGGGAGCTGGCTCCCCAGGCGCGCACGAGCAGTACTTC
CDR3: CASSLGGAGSPGAHEQYF
D: NA
V: TRBV11-1
J: TRBJ2-7
size: few

DNA: TGCAGCGTTGCACTAGCGGGGCGCGTAGGGAGGGAGCAGTACTTC
CDR3: CSVALAGRVGREQYF
D: TRBD2
V: TRBV29-1
J: TRBJ2-7
size: NA

DNA: TGTGCCAGCAGCCCCGGGGGGGACCAAGAGACCCAGTACTTC
CDR3: CASSPGGDQETQYF
D: TRBD2
V: TRBV11-3
J: TRBJ2-5
size: NA

DNA: TGTGCCAGCCTCGATACTAGCGGAGTCACAGATACGCAGTATTTT
CDR3: CASLDTSGVTDTQYF
D: TRBD2
V: TRBV10-3
J: TRBJ2-3
size: NA

DNA: TGTGCCTGGAGTGGGCAGGGTGAGACCCAGTACTTC
CDR3: CAWSGQGETQYF
D: NA
V: TRBV30
J: TRBJ2-5
size: NA

DNA: TGTGCCAGCAGTTATCGGGACAGGGGATGGAACACTGAAGCTTTCTTT
CDR3: CASSYRDRGWNTEAFF
D: TRBD1
V: TRBV6-5
J: TRBJ1-1
size: NA

DNA: TGCGCCAGCAGTGAGACGACAGTGTCGAACACCGGGGAGCTGTTTTTT
CDR3: CASSETTVSNTGELFF
D: NA
V: TRBV10-1
J: TRBJ2-2
size: NA

DNA: TGTGCCAGCAGCCGAACCGTGGTCTCTACAAATGAGCAGTTCTTC
CDR3: CASSRTVVSTNEQFF
D: NA
V: TRBV2
J: TRBJ2-1
size: NA

DNA: TGTGCCAGCAGAACTCCGGGACTACCCCAAGAGACCCAGTACTTC
CDR3: CASRTPGLPQETQYF
D: TRBD2
V: TRBV6-1
J: TRBJ2-5
size: NA

DNA: TGCGCCAGCAGCCTCGATCGATTAGGGTTGGTTGGCTACACCTTC
CDR3: CASSLDRLGLVGYTF
D: NA
V: TRBV4-3
J: TRBJ1-2
size: once

DNA: TGTGCCATCACGGGCTTCTCGGGCTACACTGAAGCTTTCTTT
CDR3: CAITGFSGYTEAFF
D: NA
V: TRBV6-1
J: TRBJ1-1
size: NA

DNA: TGTGCCAGCAGCTTAGCTCAGGGAGGCACCGGGGAGCTGTTTTTT
CDR3: CASSLAQGGTGELFF
D: NA
V: TRBV7-9
J: TRBJ2-2
size: NA

DNA: TGTGCCAGCAGCTTTCGCACGCAGGGGCAAGAGACCCAGTACTTC
CDR3: CASSFRTQGQETQYF
D: NA
V: TRBV5-4
J: TRBJ2-5
size: NA

DNA: TGTGCCAGCAGTTCCAGGGGGCGCAGAGGCAATCAGCCCCAGCATTTT
CDR3: CASSSRGRRGNQPQHF
D: TRBD1
V: TRBV28
J: TRBJ1-5
size: NA

DNA: TGTGCCAGCAGTGATGCTAGCGGGGGAGGACGAGAGACCCAGTACTTC
CDR3: CASSDASGGGRETQYF
D: TRBD2
V: TRBV2
J: TRBJ2-5
size: NA

DNA: TGTGCCAGTACCCAGGGTGGGACCAGCACCGCTATCTATGGCTACACCTTC
CDR3: CASTQGGTSTAIYGYTF
D: NA
V: TRBV19
J: TRBJ1-2
size: NA

DNA: TGTGCCAGCACGCCCTGGGACTTCGAAGAGACCCAGTACTTC
CDR3: CASTPWDFEETQYF
D: NA
V: TRBV6-5
J: TRBJ2-5
size: few

DNA: TGTGCCAGCAGCGCCTCCGATGCCTGGCCCCAGCATTTT
CDR3: CASSASDAWPQHF
D: NA
V: TRBV9
J: TRBJ1-5
size: few

DNA: TGTGCCAGCAGCTTGGGGCAGCCCTTTGGCTACACCTTC
CDR3: CASSLGQPFGYTF
D: NA
V: TRBV5-6
J: TRBJ1-2
size: NA

DNA: TGTGCCAGCTCTCCACAGGGGGGGATCTCCTACGAGCAGTACTTC
CDR3: CASSPQGGISYEQYF
D: NA
V: TRBV18
J: TRBJ2-7
size: NA

DNA: TGTGCCAGTAGTATCCAAGGACTAGCGGTGGATACGCAGTATTTT
CDR3: CASSIQGLAVDTQYF
D: TRBD2
V: TRBV19
J: TRBJ2-3
size: NA

DNA: TGTGCCAGTAGCCGAGACACGCACACCGGGGAGCTGTTTTTT
CDR3: CASSRDTHTGELFF
D: NA
V: TRBV19
J: TRBJ2-2
size: NA

DNA: TGTGCCTGGATCTTGCAGTCCACAGATACGCAGTATTTT
CDR3: CAWILQSTDTQYF
D: NA
V: TRBV30
J: TRBJ2-3
size: NA

DNA: TGCGCCAGCAGCTTGAGTAGCGGGGGAGTCAGGGAGCTGTTTTTT
CDR3: CASSLSSGGVRELFF
D: TRBD2
V: TRBV5-1
J: TRBJ2-2
size: NA

DNA: TGTGCCAGCGGGAGGGCTGGCTCCTACGAGCAGTACTTC
CDR3: CASGRAGSYEQYF
D: TRBD2
V: TRBV27
J: TRBJ2-7
size: once

DNA: TGCGCCAGCAGCCAAGGGGCAGGGAATCAGCCCCAGCATTTT
CDR3: CASSQGAGNQPQHF
D: NA
V: TRBV4-1
J: TRBJ1-5
size: few

DNA: TGCGCCAGCAGCTTGGTGAGCGCCAAAGCCGCGAACACCGGGGAGCTGTTTTTT
CDR3: CASSLVSAKAANTGELFF
D: NA
V: TRBV5-1
J: TRBJ2-2
size: NA

DNA: TGTGCCAGTAGCTCCAGGGGGCTTGGGGGAGAGACCCAGTACTTC
CDR3: CASSSRGLGGETQYF
D: TRBD1
V: TRBV19
J: TRBJ2-5
size: NA

DNA: TGCGCCAGCAGCCAAGATTGGAGCACAGATACGCAGTATTTT
CDR3: CASSQDWSTDTQYF
D: NA
V: TRBV4-3
J: TRBJ2-3
size: few

DNA: TGTGCCAGCCAGGCCAGTTTAGGCGAGCAGTACTTC
CDR3: CASQASLGEQYF
D: NA
V: TRBV13
J: TRBJ2-7
size: NA

DNA: TGTGCCAGCAGCGCAGGCACGGGGACTAACTATGGCTACACCTTC
CDR3: CASSAGTGTNYGYTF
D: NA
V: TRBV7-9
J: TRBJ1-2
size: NA

DNA: TGTGCCATTCGGACTAGCGGGGGAGAGACCGGGGAGCTGTTTTTT
CDR3: CAIRTSGGETGELFF
D: TRBD2
V: TRBV10-3
J: TRBJ2-2
size: NA

DNA: TGTGCCACCCATAATCGGGGTGTCGGAAACACCATATATTTT
CDR3: CATHNRGVGNTIYF
D: NA
V: TRBV6-1
J: TRBJ1-3
size: NA

DNA: TGTGCCAGCAGTTCCGGACAGGGGGGCTCCTACGAGCAGTACTTC
CDR3: CASSSGQGGSYEQYF
D: TRBD1
V: TRBV6-6
J: TRBJ2-7
size: NA

DNA: TGTGCCAGTAGTATAGGGAGAAACGGGGAGCTGTTTTTT
CDR3: CASSIGRNGELFF
D: NA
V: TRBV19
J: TRBJ2-2
size: many

DNA: TGTGCCAGCAGCCAGTTAGAGACCCAGTACTTC
CDR3: CASSQLETQYF
D: NA
V: TRBV7-2
J: TRBJ2-5
size: NA

DNA: TGTGCCACCAGCAGAGATCTCCAGAACACTGAAGCTTTCTTT
CDR3: CATSRDLQNTEAFF
D: NA
V: TRBV15
J: TRBJ1-1
size: once